The 20 T cell receptor beta chains listed next were all sequenced from one sample in a study of control samples from healthy donors and cancer patients. Profiling relied on immunoSEQ multiplex PCR, and the TCRdb table lists in-frame clones only, not all of them. This table has tens of thousands of clones, 85% appearing once. Sequenced sample: blood. The receptors derive from a man younger than 40 in good health.

In its sample, this clone was seen once. The gene calls are TRBV27 and TRBJ2-6, with D possibly being TRBD2 (6 bases). Trimming shortened V by 6 bases and J by 1 base, and 16 bases separated the two germline ends. This CDR3 contains 17 residues. CDR1 is MNHEY and CDR2 is SMNVEV in the germline V gene (reference sequence). CDR3 DNA sequence: TGTGCCAGCAGAGGTGGCGGGAAGACATCTGGGGCCAACGTCCTGACTTTC. Encoded protein: CASRGGGKTSGANVLTF.

The chain combines TRBV5-4 with TRBJ1-1; D is undetermined. Looked up from germline, CDR1 is SGHNT and CDR2 is YYREEE (reference sequence). This CDR3 is built from 11 residues. The ends were cut back, 3 bases at V and 3 bases at J, with 3 bases in the middle. In DNA, the CDR3 is TGTGCCAGCAGCTCCGACACTGAAGCTTTCTTT. Translating it yields CASSSDTEAFF.

The CDR3 reads CASSITPRVIYEQYF. The CDR3 DNA reads TGTGCCAGTAGTATAACTCCTCGGGTTATCTACGAGCAGTACTTC. This chain uses TRBV19 with TRBJ2-7; D ambiguous. The CDR3 runs to 15 residues. CDR1 is LNHDA and CDR2 is SQIVND in the germline V gene (reference sequence). V lost 2 bases and J 3 bases, leaving 14 bases between the germline ends.

This chain joins TRBV6-5 and TRBJ1-6; tentative D call: TRBD1 (5 bases). Germline CDR1 reads MNHEY; CDR2 reads SVGAGI. V was cut by 7 bases and J by 9 bases, with 16 bases left in between. The length of the CDR3 is 14 residues. The DNA for the CDR3 is TGTGCCAGCAAGCCGGGGGTGATCCCTTCACCCCTCCACTTT. Translating gives CASKPGVIPSPLHF.

The chain employs TRBV2 and TRBJ1-2; the D is unclear. This CDR3 has 14 residues. Per the germline V gene, CDR1 is SNHLY and CDR2 is FYNNEI. Trimming pared 3 bases from V and 3 bases from J, leaving 11 bases between. CDR3 loop: CASSDAGLDYGYTF. CDR3 DNA sequence: TGTGCCAGCAGTGATGCGGGGTTGGACTATGGCTACACCTTC.

V usage is TRBV30 and J usage is TRBJ1-2; unclear D gene. From germline, CDR1 is GTSNPN and CDR2 SVGIG (reference sequence). This CDR3 comprises 13 residues. The V end lost 0 bases, the J end lost 4 bases, and 9 bases lay between the germline ends. This CDR3 reads CAWSVLGGYGYTF. The CDR3 coding sequence is TGTGCCTGGAGTGTACTCGGCGGCTATGGCTACACCTTC.

This clone was recorded at least ten times. This chain links TRBV7-2 with TRBJ2-7, with a possible D match to TRBD2 (6 bases). The CDR3 extends over 15 amino acids. Germline V gene sequence: CDR1 SGHTA, CDR2 FQGNSA. Trimming left V 5 bases short and J 6 bases short, with 20 bases between. CDR3 sequence: CASSPRAGPGTEQYF. In DNA, the CDR3 is TGTGCCAGCAGCCCCCGGGCGGGGCCGGGTACCGAGCAGTACTTC.

The chain joins TRBV5-1 to TRBJ2-7, with D uncertain. The CDR3 sequence is 12 residues long. Trimming left V 2 bases short and J 5 bases short, with 8 bases between. Germline V lookup: CDR1 SGHRS, CDR2 YFSETQ. The DNA of the CDR3 is TGCGCCAGCAGCTTAAATAGGCACGAGCAGTACTTC. Its translation: CASSLNRHEQYF.

CDR3 coding DNA: TGTGCCAGCAGTGAAGTAAGGTCAAGGAACCAGTACTTC. Translation gives CASSEVRSRNQYF. The rearrangement uses TRBV2 and TRBJ2-5, with unresolved D. This CDR3 has 13 amino acids. V was trimmed by 1 base and J by 10 bases, leaving 13 bases between them. The germline V gene has CDR1 SNHLY and CDR2 FYNNEI.

V and J are TRBV13 and TRBJ1-1, with D possibly being TRBD1 (5 bases). The CDR3 spans 15 residues. Deletions cut 8 bases from V and 0 bases from J, with 16 bases between. Germline CDR1 PRHDT, CDR2 FYEKMQ (reference sequence). The CDR3 coding sequence is TGTGCCAGCTCCTTCGGCGTGGGGGTGAACACTGAAGCTTTCTTT. Protein: CASSFGVGVNTEAFF.

In DNA, the CDR3 is TGTGCCAGCTCACCGGGGGCGCCGAACACTGAAGCTTTCTTT. As protein: CASSPGAPNTEAFF. V is TRBV18 and J is TRBJ1-1; D perhaps matches TRBD1 (6 bases). This CDR3 spans 14 amino acids. Germline values: CDR1 KGHSH, CDR2 LQKENI. V lost 3 bases and J lost 1, with 9 bases in between.

The rearrangement links TRBV29-1 to TRBJ2-4; TRBD2 aligns across 10 bases. Germline CDR1 is SQVTM and CDR2 is ANQGSEA. The CDR3 runs to 14 residues. Trimming cost V 6 bases and J 2 bases; bases outside gene matches: 4. The CDR3 loop is CSVKRGGTKNIQYF. CDR3 DNA sequence: TGCAGCGTAAAGCGGGGGGGGACCAAAAACATTCAGTACTTC.

CDR3 nucleotide sequence: TGTGCCGGTTCTTGGACAGGGGGTGGATCACCCCTCCACTTT. Protein: CAGSWTGGGSPLHF. V is TRBV30 and J is TRBJ1-6; 10 nucleotides line up with TRBD1. The V gene's germline CDR1 is GTSNPN and CDR2 SVGIG (reference sequence). V dropped 8 bases and J dropped 10; count of bases not matched to a gene: 11. The CDR3 contains 14 residues.

The chain links TRBV19 to TRBJ2-6, with D possibly being TRBD2 (5 bases). The V gene's germline CDR1 is LNHDA and CDR2 SQIVND (reference sequence). This CDR3 region has 14 residues. The V end was cut by 6 bases, the J end by 0 bases, with 6 bases between. The CDR3 region is CASSRDSGANVLTF. Here the CDR3 DNA reads TGTGCCAGTAGCCGGGACTCTGGGGCCAACGTCCTGACTTTC.

V and J are TRBV10-3 and TRBJ2-5, with a weak D call TRBD1 (6 bases). Deletions cut 4 bases from V and 1 base from J, with 10 bases between. From germline, CDR1 is ENHRY and CDR2 SYGVKD. CDR3 size: 14 residues. For the CDR3, the DNA is TGTGCCATCAGTGCAGACAGGCTCCAAGAGACCCAGTACTTC. Protein: CAISADRLQETQYF.

The chain links TRBV15 to TRBJ2-5; 8 positions agree with TRBD1. V shed 1 base, J shed 2 bases, and the junction held 9 bases outside the gene matches. The CDR3 length is 17 residues. Germline-derived CDR1 and CDR2 are LNHNV and YYDKDF (reference sequence). CDR3 protein: CATSRGRGQVAQETQYF. The DNA of the CDR3 is TGTGCCACCAGCAGAGGGAGGGGACAGGTAGCTCAAGAGACCCAGTACTTC. The variable domain in full, with the rest retrieved from reference TRBV15 and TRBJ2-5, is DAMVIQNPRYQVTQFGKPVTLSCSQTLNHNVMYWYQQKSSQAPKLLFHYYDKDFNNEADTPDNFQSRRPNTSFCFLDIRSPGLGDTAMYLCATSRGRGQVAQETQYFGPGTRLLVL.

The rearrangement joins TRBV12-5 to TRBJ2-6, with D perhaps TRBD2 (5 bases). The CDR3 sequence is 21 residues long. With 2 bases removed from V and 4 bases from J, the gap between germline ends came to 27 bases. Germline CDR1 is LGHNT and CDR2 is FRNRAP. The CDR3 region has the DNA TGTGCTAGTGGTTTGTTCCTGGAGGCAGCTAATTTCTACTCGGGGGCCAACGTCCTGACTTTC. Protein: CASGLFLEAANFYSGANVLTF.

This clone was found a few times. The chain is built from TRBV30 and TRBJ1-3, with no clear D. Germline V lookup: CDR1 GTSNPN, CDR2 SVGIG (reference sequence). Trimming removed 7 bases from V and 0 bases from J, with 10 bases in between. The CDR3 runs to 13 residues. The CDR3 protein is CAYDRGSGNTIYF. The CDR3 DNA reads as TGTGCCTACGACCGGGGCTCTGGAAACACCATATATTTT. The full variable domain, in which reference TRBV30 and TRBJ1-3 provide the parts outside the CDR3, is SQTIHQWPATLVQPVGSPLSLECTVEGTSNPNLYWYRQAAGRGLQLLFYSVGIGQISSEVPQNLSASRPQDRQFILSSKKLLLSDSGFYLCAYDRGSGNTIYFGEGSWLTVV.

This clone was seen a handful of times. The chain uses TRBV3-1 (or the pseudogene TRBV3-2) and TRBJ1-5, with D perhaps matching TRBD1 (5 bases). Trimming pared 3 bases from V and 2 bases from J, leaving 5 bases between. The CDR3 has 13 amino acids. Germline-derived CDR1 and CDR2 are LGHDT and YNNKEL (reference sequence). The CDR3 is CASSHRGNQPQHF. Here the CDR3 DNA reads TGTGCCAGCAGCCACAGGGGCAATCAGCCCCAGCATTTT.

This chain connects TRBV5-1 to TRBJ1-1; a possible D gene is TRBD1 (5 bases). The V end lost 4 bases, the J end lost 4 bases, and 17 bases lay between the germline ends. In germline, CDR1 is SGHRS, CDR2 YFSETQ. This CDR3 comprises 15 residues. DNA of the CDR3: TGCGCCAGCAGCCGTAGCCGGGACGGAGCCACTGAAGCTTTCTTT. Encoded protein: CASSRSRDGATEAFF.